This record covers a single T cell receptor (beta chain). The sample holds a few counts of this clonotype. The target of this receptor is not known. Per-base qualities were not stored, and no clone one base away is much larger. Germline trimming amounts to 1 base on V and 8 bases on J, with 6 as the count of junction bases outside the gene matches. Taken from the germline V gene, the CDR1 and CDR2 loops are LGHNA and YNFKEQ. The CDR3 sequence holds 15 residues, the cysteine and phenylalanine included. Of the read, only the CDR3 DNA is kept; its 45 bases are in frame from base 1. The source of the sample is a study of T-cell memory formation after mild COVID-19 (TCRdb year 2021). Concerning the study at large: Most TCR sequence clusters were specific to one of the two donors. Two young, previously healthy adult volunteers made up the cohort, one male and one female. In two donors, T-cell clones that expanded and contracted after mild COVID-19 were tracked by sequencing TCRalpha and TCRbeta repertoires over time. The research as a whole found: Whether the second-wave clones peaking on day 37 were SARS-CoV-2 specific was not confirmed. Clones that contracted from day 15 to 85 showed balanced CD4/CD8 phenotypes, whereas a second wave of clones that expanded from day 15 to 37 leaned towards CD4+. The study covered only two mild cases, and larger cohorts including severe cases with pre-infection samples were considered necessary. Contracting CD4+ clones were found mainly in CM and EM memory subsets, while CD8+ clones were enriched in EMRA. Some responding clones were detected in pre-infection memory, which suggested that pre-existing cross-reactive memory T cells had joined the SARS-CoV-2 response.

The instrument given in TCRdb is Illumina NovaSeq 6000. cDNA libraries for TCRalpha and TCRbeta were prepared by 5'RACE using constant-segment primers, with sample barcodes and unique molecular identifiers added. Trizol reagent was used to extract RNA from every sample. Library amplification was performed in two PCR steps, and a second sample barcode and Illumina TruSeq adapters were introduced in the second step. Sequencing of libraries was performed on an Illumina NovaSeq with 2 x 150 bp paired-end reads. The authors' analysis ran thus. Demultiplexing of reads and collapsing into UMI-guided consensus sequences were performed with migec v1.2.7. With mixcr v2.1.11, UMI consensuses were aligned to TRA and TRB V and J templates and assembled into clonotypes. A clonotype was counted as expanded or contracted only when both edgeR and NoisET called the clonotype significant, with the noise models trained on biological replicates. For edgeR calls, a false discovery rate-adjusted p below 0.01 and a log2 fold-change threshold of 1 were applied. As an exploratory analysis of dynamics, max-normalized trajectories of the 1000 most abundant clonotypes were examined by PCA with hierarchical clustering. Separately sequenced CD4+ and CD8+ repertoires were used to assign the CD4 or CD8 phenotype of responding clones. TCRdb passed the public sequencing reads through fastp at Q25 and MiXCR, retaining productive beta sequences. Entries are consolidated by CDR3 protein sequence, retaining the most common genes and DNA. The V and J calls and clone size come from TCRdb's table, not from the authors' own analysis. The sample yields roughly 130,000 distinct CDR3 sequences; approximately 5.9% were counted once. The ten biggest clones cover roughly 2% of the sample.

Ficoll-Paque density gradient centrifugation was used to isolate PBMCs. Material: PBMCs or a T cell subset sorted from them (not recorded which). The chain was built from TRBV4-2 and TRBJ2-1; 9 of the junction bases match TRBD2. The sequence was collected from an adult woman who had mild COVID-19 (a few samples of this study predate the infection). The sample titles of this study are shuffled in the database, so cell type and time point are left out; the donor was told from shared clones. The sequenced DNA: TGTGCCAGCAGCCAAGTCGCGGGGGGGCCGGATGAGCAGTTCTTC. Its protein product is CASSQVAGGPDEQFF.